A single sample gave rise to the 20 T cell receptor beta chains below, sequenced in a study of beta chain features in type 1 diabetes. General observations from the study: Moderate but significant shortening of TCRB CDR3s was recorded in all four CD4+ subsets from Type 1 diabetes patients.

Expressed TCRB transcripts got sequenced, as all isolated RNA was reverse transcribed. Sequencing used immunoSEQ multiplex PCR; TCRdb keeps in-frame clones, though not all of them. The sample records under 150,000 clones, 7% to 10% being singletons. These TCRs are of unknown antigen specificity. The sequenced material came from central memory CD4+ T cells from blood. The receptors were sampled from a man younger than 40 with type 1 diabetes.

The chain couples TRBV5-1 to TRBJ2-7; TRBD2 agrees at 13 bases. From germline, CDR1 is SGHRS and CDR2 YFSETQ. The CDR3 is 15 amino acids. With 4 bases clipped from V and 2 bases from J, the junction kept 3 bases outside the gene matches. The DNA for the CDR3 is TGCGCCAGCAGCATTGGACTAGCGGGGGCCTACGAGCAGTACTTC. Encoded protein: CASSIGLAGAYEQYF.

This clone has only a few counts. The rearrangement links TRBV14 to TRBJ2-7; 7 bases line up with TRBD2. V was clipped by 7 bases and J by 3 bases; unmatched bases: 6. Germline V gives CDR1 SGHDN, CDR2 FVKESK. CDR3 length: 13 amino acids. The CDR3 DNA follows: TGTGCCAGCATCAGAAGCGGGGTCTACGAGCAGTACTTC. This encodes CASIRSGVYEQYF.

This clone has just a few counts. This chain connects TRBV4-3 to TRBJ1-6; a weak D match, TRBD1 (5 bases). Germline V lookup: CDR1 LGHNA, CDR2 YSLEER. This CDR3 spans 15 amino acids. V shed 0 bases and J shed 6 bases, with 9 bases lying between them. The CDR3 sequence: CASSQEGTLNSPLHF. In nucleotides, the CDR3 is TGCGCCAGCAGCCAAGAAGGGACTCTTAATTCACCCCTCCACTTT.

The chain couples TRBV7-6 to TRBJ2-1; D is perhaps TRBD2 (6 bases). Per germline, CDR1 SGHVS and CDR2 FNYEAQ. CDR3 length: 15 amino acids. Trimming pared 3 bases from V and 9 bases from J, leaving 18 bases between. The CDR3 region is CASSFVEGSVPEQFF. In nucleotides, the CDR3 is TGTGCCAGCAGCTTTGTGGAGGGATCTGTACCTGAGCAGTTCTTC.

In its sample, this clone was seen many times. The genes are TRBV6-6 and TRBJ2-1; 8 nucleotides agree with TRBD2. J was trimmed by 8 bases and V by 5 bases; bases with no gene match: 8. The CDR3 extends over 14 amino acids. Germline values: CDR1 MNHNY, CDR2 SVGAGI (reference sequence). In DNA, the CDR3 is TGTGCCAGCAGTCCGCCGCGGGGGGCCGATGAGCAGTTCTTC. Encoded protein: CASSPPRGADEQFF.

The chain links TRBV5-4 to TRBJ2-7; no definite D call. CDR1 and CDR2 from the germline V gene are SGHNT and YYREEE (reference sequence). This CDR3 is 14 amino acids long. Trimming took off 4 bases at V and 3 bases at J, with 14 bases between the two ends. The CDR3 DNA reads TGTGCCAGCAGCCTTTCGACACAAATCTACGAGCAGTACTTC. It codes for CASSLSTQIYEQYF.

The rearrangement joins TRBV5-1 to TRBJ2-1; the D gene is possibly TRBD1 (6 bases). Germline V CDR1 and CDR2: SGHRS, YFSETQ. This CDR3 is 15 amino acids long. Trimming cost V 6 bases and J 1 base, with 14 bases left between them. The CDR3 loop reads CASKHEGESYNEQFF. The CDR3 DNA follows: TGCGCCAGCAAGCATGAGGGGGAGTCCTACAATGAGCAGTTCTTC.

In this sample, this clone turned up a few times. This chain joins TRBV28 and TRBJ2-7; possibly TRBD1 for D (6 bases). V gave up 4 bases and J gave up 12 bases, with 16 bases separating them. The length of the CDR3 is 12 residues. Germline V gives CDR1 MDHEN, CDR2 SYDVKM. The CDR3 bases are TGTGCCAGCAGTTCCGACAGGCAGGGTTGGTACTTC. Translation gives CASSSDRQGWYF.

The chain joins TRBV7-3 to TRBJ2-1; no clear D gene. V lost 4 bases and J lost 10, with 11 bases in between. CDR3 size: 12 residues. The germline V gene has CDR1 SGHTA and CDR2 FQGTGA. The CDR3 protein is CASSSQVGEQFF. The CDR3 DNA sequence: TGTGCCAGCAGCTCCCAGGTTGGGGAGCAGTTCTTC.

The CDR3 sequence: CASSLGQFSYEQYF. In DNA form, the CDR3 reads TGTGCCAGCAGCTTAGGCCAGTTCTCCTACGAGCAGTACTTC. The chain employs TRBV11-2 and TRBJ2-7; no definite D call. The germline V gene has CDR1 SGHAT and CDR2 FQNNGV. Trimming pared 1 base from V and 0 bases from J, leaving 7 bases between. CDR3 length: 14 residues.

This clone was detected a few times. The genes are TRBV28 and TRBJ1-6; TRBD1 aligns across 9 bases. Per the germline V gene, CDR1 is MDHEN and CDR2 is SYDVKM. The trim removed 6 bases at V and 6 bases at J, leaving 9 bases unmatched. The CDR3 loop spans 16 amino acids. The CDR3 nucleotides read TGTGCCAGCAGCTTGCGGACAGGGGCGGGTAATTCACCCCTCCACTTT. It translates to CASSLRTGAGNSPLHF.

This clone has a count of ten or more. V and J are TRBV28 and TRBJ1-1; D is perhaps TRBD1 (6 bases). The CDR3 sequence is 12 residues long. Germline assignment: CDR1 MDHEN and CDR2 SYDVKM. Between the trimmed V and J ends, which lost 5 bases and 10 bases, there was a span of 14 bases. The CDR3 loop reads CASSVQGKRAFF. CDR3 bases: TGTGCCAGCAGTGTACAGGGAAAACGAGCTTTCTTT.

This clone was seen only a few times. The chain carries TRBV11-2 and TRBJ1-1, with 7 bases aligning to TRBD1. The CDR3 covers 13 residues. Per germline, CDR1 SGHAT and CDR2 FQNNGV. Unmatched junction bases numbered 10, after V lost 3 bases and J lost 12 bases. The chain's CDR3 is CASSFSGQLLPFF. CDR3 DNA sequence: TGTGCCAGCAGCTTTTCGGGACAGTTGTTGCCTTTCTTT.

This clone occurred many times. The rearrangement links TRBV25-1 to TRBJ2-7, with D tentatively TRBD1 (6 bases). The ends were cut back, 5 bases at V and 3 bases at J, with 8 bases in the middle. This CDR3 is 12 amino acids long. Germline V gene lookup returns CDR1 MGHDK and CDR2 SYGVNS. Here the CDR3 reads CASSLDSYEQYF. The CDR3 bases are TGTGCCAGCAGTTTGGACAGCTACGAGCAGTACTTC.

This clone was observed a few times. The rearrangement links TRBV5-1 to TRBJ2-1; D possibly corresponds to TRBD1 (8 bases). Deletions cut 2 bases from V and 0 bases from J, with 12 bases between. This CDR3 contains 16 residues. CDR1 SGHRS and CDR2 YFSETQ come from the germline V gene. As DNA, the CDR3 is TGCGCCAGCAGCTTCAGCGGGACAGGCTCCTACAATGAGCAGTTCTTC. Translated: CASSFSGTGSYNEQFF. Using reference TRBV5-1 and TRBJ2-1 for the parts outside the CDR3, the full variable domain is KAGVTQTPRYLIKTRGQQVTLSCSPISGHRSVSWYQQTPGQGLQFLFEYFSETQRNKGNFPGRFSGRQFSNSRSEMNVSTLELGDSALYLCASSFSGTGSYNEQFFGPGTRLTVL.

This chain joins TRBV28 and TRBJ1-2; no definite D call. V was pared by 1 base and J by 8 bases, with 8 bases between. This CDR3 has 12 amino acids. Germline V gives CDR1 MDHEN, CDR2 SYDVKM. This CDR3 reads CASSLYSGGYTF. CDR3 nucleotides: TGTGCCAGCAGTTTATACTCGGGGGGCTACACCTTC.

J is TRBJ2-5 and V is TRBV29-1, with 7 bases aligning to TRBD2. V gave up 7 bases and J gave up 1 base; unmatched junction bases: 6. CDR1 SQVTM and CDR2 ANQGSEA come from the germline V gene. This CDR3 region has 13 residues. The CDR3 is CSAPPSGQETQYF. In nucleotides, the CDR3 is TGCAGCGCCCCTCCTAGCGGCCAAGAGACCCAGTACTTC.

The chain carries TRBV4-3 and TRBJ1-3; D gene uncertain. The CDR3 has 16 residues. Trimming cost V 5 bases and J 0 bases, with 14 bases left between them. The germline V gene encodes CDR1 LGHNA and CDR2 YSLEER. This CDR3 is CASSEGGGNSGNTIYF. In nucleotides, the CDR3 is TGCGCCAGCAGCGAAGGTGGTGGCAACTCTGGAAACACCATATATTTT.

J is TRBJ2-2 and V is TRBV5-6; 10 nucleotides line up with TRBD1. V dropped 4 bases and J dropped 3; count of bases not matched to a gene: 9. Per germline, CDR1 SGHDT and CDR2 YYEEEE. The CDR3 sequence is 17 residues long. The DNA for the CDR3 is TGTGCCAGCAGCGCACTCTGGGGACAGGGGCACACCGGGGAGCTGTTTTTT. Its protein is CASSALWGQGHTGELFF.

This chain uses TRBV4-1 with TRBJ2-3, with unresolved D. V was pared by 1 base and J by 1 base, with 12 bases between. CDR3 length: 16 residues. From germline, CDR1 is MGHRA and CDR2 YSYEKL. The DNA of the CDR3 is TGCGCCAGCAGCCAAGTCGCGATCCGAGGCACAGATACGCAGTATTTT. It codes for CASSQVAIRGTDTQYF.